This T cell receptor (beta chain) was obtained from a study of shared clonotypes between healthy human individuals. Points from the study as a whole: Naive subsets usually exceeded memory subsets in estimated richness. Sharing across a few donors was seen in 4% to 6.5% of naive CD4 clonotypes. When compared with the clonotypes that were shared by all four sorted-subset donors, the non-shared clonotypes turned out to have lower generation probabilities.

The repertoire was sequenced with immunoSEQ multiplex PCR; TCRdb's copy has only in-frame clones and lacks some. This table has about 1,800,000 clones, just under 95% appearing once. Terminally differentiated effector memory CD45RA+ cells were excluded from the naive CD8 cells, which were CD45RO-negative and positively selected for CCR7. The V and J ends lost 2 bases and 10 bases respectively, with 15 bases between them. Germline V gene data show CDR1 as SGHVS and CDR2 as FNYEAQ. This CDR3 has 14 residues. With respect to this clone: Its matching antigen is unknown.

The sequencing sample was made of naive CD8+ T cells sorted from blood. V usage is TRBV7-6 and J usage is TRBJ2-1, with D possibly TRBD1 on 7 matching bases. This sequence originates from a man aged 18 to 29 in good health. The CDR3 coding sequence is TGTGCCAGCAGCTTATTGGAGGGGGCGCGGGAGCAGTTCTTC. Its translation is CASSLLEGAREQFF.